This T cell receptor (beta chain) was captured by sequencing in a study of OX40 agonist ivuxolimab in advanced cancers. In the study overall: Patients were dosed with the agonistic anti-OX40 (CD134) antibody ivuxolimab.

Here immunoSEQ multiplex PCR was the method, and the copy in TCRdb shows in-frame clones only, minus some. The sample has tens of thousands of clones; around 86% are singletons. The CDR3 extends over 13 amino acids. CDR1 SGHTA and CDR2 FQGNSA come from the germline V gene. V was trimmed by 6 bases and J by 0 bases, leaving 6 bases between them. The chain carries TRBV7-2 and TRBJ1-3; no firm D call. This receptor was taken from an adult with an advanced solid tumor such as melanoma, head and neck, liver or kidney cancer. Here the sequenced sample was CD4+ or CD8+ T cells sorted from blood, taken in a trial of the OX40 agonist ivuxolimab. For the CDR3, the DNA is TGTGCCAGCAGGGCTATCTCTGGAAACACCATATATTTT. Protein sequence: CASRAISGNTIYF.